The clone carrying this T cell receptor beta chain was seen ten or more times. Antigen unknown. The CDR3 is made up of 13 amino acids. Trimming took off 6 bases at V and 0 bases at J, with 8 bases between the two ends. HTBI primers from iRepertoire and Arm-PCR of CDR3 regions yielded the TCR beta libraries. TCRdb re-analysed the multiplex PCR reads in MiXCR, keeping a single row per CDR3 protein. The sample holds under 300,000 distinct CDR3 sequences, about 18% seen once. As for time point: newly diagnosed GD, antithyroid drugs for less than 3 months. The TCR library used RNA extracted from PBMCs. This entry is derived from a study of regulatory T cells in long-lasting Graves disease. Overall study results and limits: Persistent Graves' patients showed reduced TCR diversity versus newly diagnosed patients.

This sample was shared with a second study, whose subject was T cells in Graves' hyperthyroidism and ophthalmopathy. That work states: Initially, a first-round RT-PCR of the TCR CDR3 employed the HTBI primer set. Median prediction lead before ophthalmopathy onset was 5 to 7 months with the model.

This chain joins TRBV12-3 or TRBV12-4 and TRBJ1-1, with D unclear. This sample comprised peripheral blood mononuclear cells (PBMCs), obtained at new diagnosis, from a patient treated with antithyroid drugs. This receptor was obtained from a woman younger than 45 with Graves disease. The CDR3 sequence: CASRDLMNTEAFF. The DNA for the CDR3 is TGTGCCAGCAGGGACCTAATGAACACTGAAGCTTTCTTT.